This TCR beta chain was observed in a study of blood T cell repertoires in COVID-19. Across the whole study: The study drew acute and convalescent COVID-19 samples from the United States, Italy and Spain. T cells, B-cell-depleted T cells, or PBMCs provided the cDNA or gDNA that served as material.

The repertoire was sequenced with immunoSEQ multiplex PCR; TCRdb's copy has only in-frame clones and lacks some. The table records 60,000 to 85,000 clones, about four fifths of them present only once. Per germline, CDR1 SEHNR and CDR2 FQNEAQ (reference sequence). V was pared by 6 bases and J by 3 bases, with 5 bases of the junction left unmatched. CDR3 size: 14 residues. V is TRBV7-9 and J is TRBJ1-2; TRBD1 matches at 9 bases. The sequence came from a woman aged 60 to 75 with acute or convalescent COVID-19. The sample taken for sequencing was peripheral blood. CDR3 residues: CASRPQGADYGYTF. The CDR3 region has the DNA TGTGCCAGCAGACCACAGGGGGCGGACTATGGCTACACCTTC.